This T cell receptor (beta chain) appears in the sequencing data of a study of graft-versus-host responses after intestinal transplantation. Across the study: Recipients received multivisceral, liver-intestinal, or isolated intestinal transplants. Uniformly, recipients were administered anti-thymocyte globulin induction with subsequent tacrolimus and steroids for approximately three years. Study-wide results and caveats: Early after transplant, HvG declines were associated with peak levels of circulating GvH clones.

Regarding this clone: What it binds is not known.

The protocol was immunoSEQ multiplex PCR, while the TCRdb copy is restricted to in-frame clones and leaves out a portion. The repertoire has under 90,000 clones, more than 85% of them found once; the top ten carry 0.3% to 0.35%. The junction had 6 bases not matched to a gene; V was cut back by 7 bases and J by 2 bases. This CDR3 has 14 residues. Per germline, CDR1 WNHNN and CDR2 SYGVQD (reference sequence). This specimen was unstimulated CD4+ T cells sorted from spleen or lymph node cells, taken before transplant. V gene TRBV10-1 combines with J gene TRBJ1-2; 8 bases fit TRBD1. This TCR was sampled from a human donor who was the organ donor for an intestinal transplant. DNA for the CDR3: TGCGCCAGCACCGTCGACAGGGGCAACTATGGCTACACCTTC. Protein product: CASTVDRGNYGYTF.